The sequence of this TCR beta chain was determined in a study of T cell responses to AZD1222 COVID-19 vaccine. Study results and caveats: Just a handful of AZD1222 recipients were seropositive at baseline. Spike-wide vaccine-associated CD4 TCRs dominated at 160-218 and 743-854. Repertoire collection took place solely once the T cell response had peaked.

Second-dose schedules of about 4 or about 12 weeks were combined. TCRdb keeps only in-frame clones here, not all; method: immunoSEQ multiplex PCR. The data show approximately 150,000 clones, with 90% seen just once and 1.5% to 2% held by the top ten. V lost 4 bases, J lost 2 bases, and 18 bases lay in between. Germline CDR1 and CDR2: LGHNA and YNFKEQ. The CDR3 has 17 residues. Comments on this clone: The antigen remains unidentified.

The TCR sequence derives from an adult who received the AZD1222 COVID-19 vaccine. The sample consisted of peripheral blood, taken 28 days after the second AZD1222 dose. The chain is built from TRBV4-2 and TRBJ2-1; D ambiguous. CDR3: CASSPPLRENPYNEQFF. DNA of the CDR3: TGTGCCAGCAGCCCCCCCCTACGTGAGAACCCCTACAATGAGCAGTTCTTC.